This T cell receptor beta chain was identified in a study of T cell changes during pregnancy in multiple sclerosis. The table came from immunoSEQ multiplex PCR; TCRdb's copy has only in-frame clones and leaves some out. The sample includes 35,000 to 45,000 clones, 75% to 95% of them seen just once. Trimming removed 3 bases from V and 5 bases from J, with 5 bases in between. The CDR3 contains 10 residues. Germline assignment: CDR1 DFQATT and CDR2 SNEGSKA (reference sequence). The rearrangement uses TRBV20-1 and TRBJ2-7; D call uncertain. This receptor was identified in a female donor with multiple sclerosis, enrolled in a pregnancy study. Sequences were derived from CD8+ T cells from peripheral blood mononuclear cells, sampled before pregnancy. CDR3 in DNA: TGCAGTGCTAGGGAGAACGAGCAGTACTTC. It encodes CSARENEQYF.